Listed below are T cell receptor beta chains from one sample, sequenced in a study of T cell responses to AZD1222 COVID-19 vaccine. Profiled with immunoSEQ multiplex PCR; TCRdb holds only in-frame clones, not every one. The sample has about 170,000 clones; just over 90% are singletons. The source material was peripheral blood, sampled on day 0 of AZD1222 vaccination. The receptors derive from an adult in good health. Each CDR3 is given with its conserved first and last residue. The order of the fields is CDR3 length, J gene, V gene, clone size, D gene, CDR3 protein, CDR3 DNA. A D gene is named only where the DNA matches it firmly. Expanded clones get a size class; other rows say once, few or many, or leave the size out.

CDR3 length: 14; J gene: TRBJ1-1; V gene: TRBV10-3; clone size: once; D gene: TRBD1; CDR3 protein: CATWPGTGNTEAFF; CDR3 DNA: TGTGCCACCTGGCCGGGGACAGGGAACACTGAAGCTTTCTTT
CDR3 length: 18; J gene: TRBJ2-2; V gene: TRBV11-2; clone size: NA; D gene: TRBD2; CDR3 protein: CASSLATSGLPNTGELFF; CDR3 DNA: TGTGCCAGCAGCTTAGCCACTAGCGGTCTCCCGAACACCGGGGAGCTGTTTTTT
CDR3 length: 15; J gene: TRBJ1-5; V gene: TRBV7-8; clone size: NA; D gene: NA; CDR3 protein: CASSQGRGGNQPQHF; CDR3 DNA: TGTGCCAGCAGTCAAGGAAGGGGCGGCAATCAGCCCCAGCATTTT
CDR3 length: 13; J gene: TRBJ1-3; V gene: TRBV11-3; clone size: NA; D gene: NA; CDR3 protein: CASSSRFGNTIYF; CDR3 DNA: TGTGCCAGCAGCTCGAGGTTTGGAAACACCATATATTTT
CDR3 length: 16; J gene: TRBJ2-5; V gene: TRBV2; clone size: once; D gene: TRBD2; CDR3 protein: CASGHSREGRGETQYF; CDR3 DNA: TGTGCCAGCGGGCATTCACGGGAGGGCCGCGGGGAGACCCAGTACTTC
CDR3 length: 15; J gene: TRBJ1-2; V gene: TRBV5-1; clone size: once; D gene: NA; CDR3 protein: CASSLEGTLNYGYTF; CDR3 DNA: TGCGCCAGCAGCTTGGAGGGGACACTTAACTATGGCTACACCTTC
CDR3 length: 15; J gene: TRBJ1-2; V gene: TRBV10-3; clone size: NA; D gene: NA; CDR3 protein: CAISDPREGARGYTF; CDR3 DNA: TGTGCCATCAGTGACCCCCGGGAGGGAGCAAGAGGCTACACCTTC
CDR3 length: 12; J gene: TRBJ2-7; V gene: TRBV21-1; clone size: NA; D gene: NA; CDR3 protein: CASSKALYEQYF; CDR3 DNA: TGTGCCAGCAGCAAAGCCTTGTACGAGCAGTACTTC
CDR3 length: 15; J gene: TRBJ1-2; V gene: TRBV5-8; clone size: NA; D gene: NA; CDR3 protein: CASSLFQGGIYGYTF; CDR3 DNA: TGTGCCAGCAGCTTGTTCCAGGGCGGGATCTATGGCTACACCTTC
CDR3 length: 15; J gene: TRBJ1-2; V gene: TRBV6-5; clone size: NA; D gene: NA; CDR3 protein: CASTDSRTANYGYTF; CDR3 DNA: TGTGCCAGCACCGACAGCCGTACGGCTAACTATGGCTACACCTTC
CDR3 length: 16; J gene: TRBJ2-2; V gene: TRBV6-5; clone size: NA; D gene: TRBD2; CDR3 protein: CASRFRASGYTGELFF; CDR3 DNA: TGTGCCAGCCGTTTCAGGGCTAGCGGGTACACCGGGGAGCTGTTTTTT
CDR3 length: 14; J gene: TRBJ1-4; V gene: TRBV27; clone size: NA; D gene: NA; CDR3 protein: CASSWTGPNEKLFF; CDR3 DNA: TGTGCCAGCAGTTGGACTGGGCCTAATGAAAAACTGTTTTTT
CDR3 length: 16; J gene: TRBJ1-3; V gene: TRBV18; clone size: NA; D gene: NA; CDR3 protein: CASSNRDTLSGNTIYF; CDR3 DNA: TGTGCCAGCTCAAACCGGGACACTCTCTCTGGAAACACCATATATTTT
CDR3 length: 12; J gene: TRBJ1-1; V gene: TRBV2; clone size: NA; D gene: NA; CDR3 protein: CASSQGTTEAFF; CDR3 DNA: TGTGCCAGCAGTCAGGGAACCACTGAAGCTTTCTTT
CDR3 length: 13; J gene: TRBJ1-4; V gene: TRBV5-8; clone size: NA; D gene: NA; CDR3 protein: CASSLGPYEKLFF; CDR3 DNA: TGTGCCAGCAGCTTGGGGCCGTATGAAAAACTGTTTTTT
CDR3 length: 16; J gene: TRBJ2-2; V gene: TRBV5-4; clone size: NA; D gene: TRBD1; CDR3 protein: CASSLGAGGVTGELFF; CDR3 DNA: TGTGCCAGCAGCTTGGGGGCAGGGGGCGTCACCGGGGAGCTGTTTTTT
CDR3 length: 14; J gene: TRBJ2-3; V gene: TRBV6-1; clone size: NA; D gene: NA; CDR3 protein: CASSDTGLGDTQYF; CDR3 DNA: TGTGCCAGCAGTGACACAGGTCTAGGAGATACGCAGTATTTT
CDR3 length: 14; J gene: TRBJ2-1; V gene: TRBV30; clone size: NA; D gene: TRBD2; CDR3 protein: CAWSGIAGVREQFF; CDR3 DNA: TGTGCCTGGAGTGGAATAGCGGGAGTTAGGGAGCAGTTCTTC
CDR3 length: 14; J gene: TRBJ1-1; V gene: TRBV30; clone size: NA; D gene: NA; CDR3 protein: CAWSVVRDATEAFF; CDR3 DNA: TGTGCCTGGAGTGTAGTCAGGGATGCCACTGAAGCTTTCTTT